This T cell receptor beta chain was captured in a study of cytomegalovirus exposure and HLA in healthy donors. Germline V gene lookup returns CDR1 SGHDN and CDR2 FVKESK. CDR3 length: 17 residues. Trimming left V 0 bases short and J 6 bases short, with 19 bases between. 60 Vbeta and 13 Jbeta primers were used in PCR. Only in-frame clones appear in the TCRdb table, and some are missing; sequencing was by immunoSEQ multiplex PCR. The table records some 62,000 clones, more than 70% of them present only once. The receptor was isolated from a man younger than 35 in good health and CMV-seronegative. This sequence joins TRBV14 and TRBJ2-3, with D maybe TRBD2 (5 bases). The sample comprised PBMCs. The CDR3 region is CASSQDRRTPQGDTQYF. CDR3 sequence (DNA): TGTGCCAGCAGCCAAGATAGGCGGACTCCCCAAGGGGATACGCAGTATTTT.